This T cell receptor beta chain emerged from a study of cytomegalovirus exposure and HLA in healthy donors. General study results and limits: Trimming of TCR beta V- and J-genes showed a link, identified in a later analysis, to a missense DCLRE1C variant.

As concerns this clone: Its antigen remains unknown.

Germline CDR1 is MNHNY and CDR2 is SVGAGI (reference sequence). Trimming cost V 2 bases and J 1 base; bases outside gene matches: 5. The CDR3 runs to 15 residues. It was with 60 Vbeta and 13 Jbeta primers that the PCR ran. Data came from immunoSEQ multiplex PCR; TCRdb stores just in-frame clones and leaves some out. Of tens of thousands of clones in the sample, about 66% were seen once. This TCR was recovered from a woman in her forties or fifties in good health and CMV-seropositive. This chain links TRBV6-6 with TRBJ2-7; 7 nucleotides agree with TRBD1. The sequenced sample consisted of PBMCs. CDR3 nucleotides: TGTGCCAGCAGTTACCGGGACAGCTCATCCTACGAGCAGTACTTC. It yields the protein CASSYRDSSSYEQYF.